This paragraph reports one T cell receptor (beta chain). This clonotype has a count of ten or more. Its antigen is still unknown. Per-base quality was not reported, and no clone a single base away is much larger than it. This record comes from a study of T cells in Graves' hyperthyroidism and ophthalmopathy (dated by TCRdb to the late 2010s). With regard to the full study: Peripheral blood was sampled at the time of initial diagnosis, prior to any treatment. TCR V-J signatures able to tell the groups apart were searched for in a discovery cohort of 95 to 100 patients, of whom roughly 42 had Graves' ophthalmopathy and more than 55 had stable Graves' hyperthyroidism. Whether ophthalmopathy could be predicted prospectively was tested in an independent validation cohort made up of approximately 19 hyperthyroidism patients plus 17 patients who later progressed to ophthalmopathy. The 100 discovery patients were divided at random into training and test sets in a 7:3 ratio. In more than 5 Graves' hyperthyroidism patients, the study also compared T-cell repertoires from thyroid tissue with T-cell repertoires from blood. Once sampling was done, hyperthyroidism patients were given methimazole at a starting dose of 30 mg daily, whereas ophthalmopathy patients were given high-dose intravenous methylprednisolone. TCR Vbeta CDR3 sequencing of 140 or so peripheral blood samples (approximately 44 ophthalmopathy, 75 hyperthyroidism and approximately 17 progressor patients) is reported in the paper. Here is what the overall study found, with its caveats: In validation, the model predicted progression to ophthalmopathy a median of roughly 6.1 months before onset, with about 70% sensitivity and almost 75% specificity. Most expanded thyroid clonotypes (frequency above 0.001) were also detected in blood, a finding suggesting that blood repertoires may reflect thyroid immune responses. No statistical method was used to set the sample size in advance, and investigators knew the group allocation. A model built on a 13 V-J signature distinguished ophthalmopathy from stable hyperthyroidism, reaching about 89% sensitivity and 81% to 83% specificity in cross-validation and 80%/75% in testing.

V is pared back by 6 bases and J by 2 bases, with 11 bases lying between the germline termini. Reading from cysteine to phenylalanine, the CDR3 counts 14 amino acids. Just CDR3 DNA is preserved here, 42 bases in frame from base 1. The germline V gene provides CDR1 SNHLY and CDR2 FYNNEI. The TCR beta CDR3 regions were amplified from the RNA transcripts. The TCR CDR3 was subjected to a first round of RT-PCR using the HTBI primer set and the Qiagen OneStep RT-PCR kit. The libraries were constructed in a second round of multiplex PCR and then size-selected and purified. The libraries were sequenced on an Illumina HiSeq2000 using paired-end 100 bp reads. Concerning the study's data processing: SOAPnuke was used to process the raw data, throwing out any read that contained adapters or uncalled bases, had a mean Phred below 15, or lacked an exact constant-primer or identifier match. COPE v1.2.5 was used to merge high-quality paired reads, and clonotypes were defined as unique nucleotide sequences. MiTCR v1.1 was used to align clonotypes to the IMGT TRBV, TRBD and TRBJ reference segments. The analysis included only V-J combinations with a frequency above 0.0001, which together covered 98% to 99.2% of the repertoires. A TCS score was defined as the ratio of F50 (clonal expansion) to E x V (chaos), with BLOSUM62-based TCRdist applied between CDR3 peptides within each V-J. Welch's t-statistics and random forest reduced roughly 540 V-J features to 13, which were used in a naive Bayes classifier (R e1071). The public reads were run again by TCRdb, first through fastp at Q25 and then through MiXCR, and only productive beta chains were kept. One record per CDR3 amino acid sequence lists the most common genes and DNA. TCRdb, not the original authors, processed these V and J calls. This sample gives some 250,000 distinct CDR3 sequences in total; nearly 15% of them show up just once. The ten largest account for roughly 31% of the sample.

The hyperthyroidism patients were between 18 and 65 years old and newly diagnosed, with a disease duration of less than 2 months. Exclusion was applied to patients with uncontrolled infections, other autoimmune diseases, pregnancy or lactation. Diagnoses relied on clinical symptoms, serum thyroxine and TRAb, thyroid ultrasound and orbital computed tomography. For progressor patients, blood was drawn at the first diagnosis of hyperthyroidism, before any ophthalmopathy symptoms had appeared. Ficoll-Paque density gradient centrifugation was used to isolate PBMCs from 8.5 to 10 ml of fresh peripheral blood. Progressor patients were first diagnosed with Graves' hyperthyroidism and then developed ophthalmopathy during follow-up. Trizol reagent was used to extract total RNA, and RNA quality was then checked on an Agilent 2100 Bioanalyzer.

The chain is assembled from TRBV2 and TRBJ1-5; TRBD1 might be the D gene, on 5 matching bases. This TCR was sampled from a woman in her forties or fifties with Graves' hyperthyroidism that later progressed to Graves' ophthalmopathy. Material: blood. The nucleotide sequence reads TGTGCCAGCAGGGGGCGCGAGGGCAATCAGCCCCAGCATTTT. The resulting protein is CASRGREGNQPQHF.